This TCR beta chain is drawn from a study of cytomegalovirus exposure and HLA in healthy donors. CDR1 is WNHNN, CDR2 SYGVQD, per germline (reference sequence). This CDR3 has 19 amino acids. The ends were cut back, 0 bases at V and 5 bases at J, with 25 bases in the middle. PCR amplification relied on 60 Vbeta primers (plus 13 Jbeta primers). Assay: immunoSEQ multiplex PCR; the TCRdb copy retains only in-frame clones and omits some. The table shows 150,000 to 200,000 clones, with approximately 83% occurring only once. Material for sequencing was PBMCs. The chain has TRBV10-1 and TRBJ1-2; no definite D call. The receptor was derived from a woman between 18 and 29 years old in good health and CMV-seronegative. CDR3 nucleotide sequence: TGCGCCAGCAGTGAGTCGAAAGCCTCGCAGGCGTCCTTTGGATATGGCTACACCTTC. As protein: CASSESKASQASFGYGYTF.